This T cell receptor (beta chain) was captured by sequencing in a study of blood T cell repertoires in COVID-19. About the study: The United States, Italy and Spain provided the acute and convalescent COVID-19 samples. PBMCs, B-cell-depleted T cells, or T cells provided the cDNA or gDNA that made up the material.

The assay was immunoSEQ multiplex PCR, and TCRdb's table has in-frame clones only and misses some. This sample has 170,000 or so clones, with around 80% found just once. In germline, CDR1 is SGDLS, CDR2 YYNGEE. The CDR3 contains 16 residues. The ends lost 0 bases at V and 5 bases at J; junction bases unmatched: 10. The source of this sequence is a woman aged 55-70 years with acute or convalescent COVID-19. The V and J genes are TRBV9 and TRBJ2-5; 7 bases are a match to TRBD2. Source material: peripheral blood. In DNA form, the CDR3 reads TGTGCCAGCAGCGTAGCCCCGACTAGCCGGGCGGAGACCCAGTACTTC. Its translation is CASSVAPTSRAETQYF.